Below are 28 T cell receptor beta chains sequenced from a single sample in a study of blood T cell repertoires in COVID-19. Using immunoSEQ multiplex PCR, the repertoire was profiled, and TCRdb retains in-frame clones only, with some absent. Among under 300,000 clones listed, 88% were seen once. Sequenced: PBMCs or T cells enriched from blood (not recorded which). The receptors originated from a woman in her sixties or seventies in a cohort exposed to, infected with or recovered from COVID-19 (not recorded which).

The chain has TRBV9 and TRBJ1-5, with a tentative D call TRBD1 (5 bases). The CDR3 spans 15 residues. The V gene's germline CDR1 is SGDLS and CDR2 YYNGEE. Trimming cost V 4 bases and J 0 bases, with 11 bases left between them. CDR3 in DNA: TGTGCCAGCAGCCGTGGACAATATAGCAATCAGCCCCAGCATTTT. It is translated as CASSRGQYSNQPQHF.

This chain joins TRBV12-3 or TRBV12-4 and TRBJ1-1; unclear D gene. V dropped 6 bases and J dropped 0 bases, with 8 bases sitting between them. The CDR3 is 13 residues long. CDR3 DNA sequence: TGTGCCAGCAGACCAGGAATGAACACTGAAGCTTTCTTT. Residues: CASRPGMNTEAFF.

This chain connects TRBV3-1 (or the pseudogene TRBV3-2) to TRBJ2-7, with 13 bases aligning to TRBD2. The CDR3 runs 14 residues. Germline V gene sequence: CDR1 LGHDT, CDR2 YNNKEL (reference sequence). V shed 4 bases, J shed 5 bases, and the junction held 2 bases outside the gene matches. The CDR3 DNA sequence: TGTGCCAGCAGCCCCGGGACTAGCGGGAACGAGCAGTACTTC. Its translation is CASSPGTSGNEQYF.

This sequence joins TRBV6-5 and TRBJ1-2; maybe TRBD1 (5 bases). Trimming stripped 6 bases from V and 8 bases from J, with 16 bases between. The germline CDR1 and CDR2 sequences are MNHEY and SVGAGI. The CDR3 sequence is 13 residues long. CDR3 sequence: CASRPSGGGGYTF. The CDR3 nucleotides read TGTGCCAGCAGACCCAGTGGCGGGGGAGGCTACACCTTC.

The V and J genes are TRBV12-3 or TRBV12-4 and TRBJ2-1; D is undetermined. This CDR3 region has 12 residues. Trimming removed 4 bases at V and 7 bases at J, with 8 bases between. DNA for the CDR3: TGTGCCAGCAGTTACGCGAAAAATGAGCAGTTCTTC. Translation: CASSYAKNEQFF.

The chain uses TRBV6-5 and TRBJ2-7; TRBD1 matches at 7 bases. The CDR3 sequence is 14 residues long. CDR1 MNHEY and CDR2 SVGAGI come from the germline V gene. V was pared by 4 bases and J by 2 bases, with 5 bases of the junction left unmatched. In DNA, the CDR3 is TGTGCCAGCAGTTCCGGGACAGTGGCCTACGAGCAGTACTTC. Residues: CASSSGTVAYEQYF.

The rearrangement links TRBV7-9 to TRBJ1-5; D is ambiguous. This CDR3 has 13 residues. The V and J ends lost 5 bases and 6 bases respectively, with 11 bases between them. In germline, CDR1 is SEHNR, CDR2 FQNEAQ (reference sequence). The CDR3 is CASSPGYGQPQHF. The CDR3 DNA follows: TGTGCCAGCAGCCCAGGTTACGGTCAGCCCCAGCATTTT.

The rearrangement uses TRBV12-5 and TRBJ2-5, with D perhaps TRBD1 (5 bases). Germline V gene sequence: CDR1 LGHNT, CDR2 FRNRAP. This CDR3 spans 12 amino acids. Trimming took off 5 bases at V and 5 bases at J, with 9 bases between the two ends. The chain's CDR3 is CASGMDTETQYF. CDR3 in DNA: TGTGCTAGTGGTATGGACACGGAGACCCAGTACTTC.

This chain links TRBV19 with TRBJ1-1; 8 bases agree with TRBD1. In germline, CDR1 is LNHDA, CDR2 SQIVND (reference sequence). J was trimmed by 0 bases and V by 5 bases; bases with no gene match: 2. This CDR3 has 14 amino acids. CDR3 region: CASSVTGVNTEAFF. In DNA form, the CDR3 reads TGTGCCAGTAGTGTGACAGGGGTGAACACTGAAGCTTTCTTT.

J is TRBJ2-7 and V is TRBV28, with D possibly being TRBD2 (6 bases). CDR1 and CDR2 from the germline V gene are MDHEN and SYDVKM. Deletions cut 4 bases from V and 7 bases from J, with 14 bases between. CDR3 length equals 13 residues. Here the CDR3 reads CASSSTAGGEQYF. As DNA, the CDR3 is TGTGCCAGCAGTTCCACGGCAGGAGGGGAGCAGTACTTC. The full variable domain, rest sourced from reference TRBV28 and TRBJ2-7, is DVKVTQSSRYLVKRTGEKVFLECVQDMDHENMFWYRQDPGLGLRLIYFSYDVKMKEKGDIPEGYSVSREKKERFSLILESASTNQTSMYLCASSSTAGGEQYFGPGTRLTVT.

V gene TRBV18 combines with J gene TRBJ2-7; 7 bases match TRBD1. J lost 2 bases, V lost 3 bases, and 4 bases had no gene match. Germline CDR1 is KGHSH and CDR2 is LQKENI. There are 14 residues in the CDR3. CDR3 loop: CASSPPGQPYEQYF. CDR3 in DNA: TGTGCCAGCTCACCCCCGGGACAGCCCTACGAGCAGTACTTC. The full variable domain, with the rest looked up from reference TRBV18 and TRBJ2-7, is NAGVMQNPRHLVRRRGQEARLRCSPMKGHSHVYWYRQLPEEGLKFMVYLQKENIIDESGMPKERFSAEFPKEGPSILRIQQVVRGDSAAYFCASSPPGQPYEQYFGPGTRLTVT.

The chain links TRBV27 to TRBJ2-7; a weak D match, TRBD2 (6 bases). Germline loops: CDR1 MNHEY, CDR2 SMNVEV (reference sequence). The V and J ends lost 6 bases and 2 bases respectively, with 14 bases between them. CDR3 length equals 14 residues. CDR3 region: CASSPGTLTYEQYF. CDR3 in DNA: TGTGCCAGCAGCCCCGGGACTTTGACCTACGAGCAGTACTTC.

The chain recombines TRBV19 with TRBJ2-1, with D maybe TRBD2 (6 bases). The CDR3 runs to 15 residues. V was cut by 0 bases and J by 7 bases, with 13 bases left in between. Germline V gene sequence: CDR1 LNHDA, CDR2 SQIVND (reference sequence). The CDR3 DNA reads as TGTGCCAGTAGTATAGATCGTTCAGGAGGGAATGAGCAGTTCTTC. Protein product: CASSIDRSGGNEQFF.

The rearrangement links TRBV5-6 to TRBJ2-2; TRBD1 agrees at 10 bases. This CDR3 has 15 residues. Trimming took 3 bases from V and 6 from J; bases not matched to a gene: 5. The germline V gene has CDR1 SGHDT and CDR2 YYEEEE. The CDR3 loop reads CASSYGTGEPGELFF. CDR3 nucleotide sequence: TGTGCCAGCAGCTATGGGACAGGGGAGCCCGGGGAGCTGTTTTTT.

The CDR3 sequence is CASSYTGGAWETQYF. DNA for the CDR3: TGTGCCAGCAGCTATACAGGGGGCGCCTGGGAGACCCAGTACTTC. V is TRBV7-9 and J is TRBJ2-5; 9 bases line up with TRBD1. With 4 bases clipped from V and 5 bases from J, the junction kept 8 bases outside the gene matches. Germline CDR1 reads SEHNR; CDR2 reads FQNEAQ (reference sequence). The CDR3 has 15 amino acids.

The chain couples TRBV7-9 to TRBJ1-2; D is ambiguous. This CDR3 is built from 13 residues. Germline values: CDR1 SEHNR, CDR2 FQNEAQ (reference sequence). Trimming took 6 bases from V and 2 from J, leaving 10 bases between them. Here the CDR3 reads CASSSWANYGYTF. The CDR3 coding sequence is TGTGCCAGCAGTTCGTGGGCCAACTATGGCTACACCTTC.

This sequence joins TRBV2 and TRBJ1-5; TRBD1 is a possible D gene (5 bases). Germline V gene data show CDR1 as SNHLY and CDR2 as FYNNEI. V lost 7 bases to trimming and J lost 3 bases, with 13 bases between them. The CDR3 is made up of 14 amino acids. The CDR3 DNA sequence: TGTGCCAGCACAAGAAGGGGTCCCAATCAGCCCCAGCATTTT. Amino acid sequence: CASTRRGPNQPQHF.

The table lists this clone with a count of one. CDR3: CASSSRGGVPTFF. For the CDR3, the DNA is TGTGCCAGCAGCTCACGGGGGGGCGTTCCGACTTTCTTT. The V gene is TRBV5-8, the J gene TRBJ1-1; D is possibly TRBD1 (6 bases). The germline V gene has CDR1 SGHTS and CDR2 YDEGEE. The CDR3 runs to 13 residues. Trimming removed 3 bases at V and 12 bases at J, with 18 bases between.

The chain combines TRBV18 with TRBJ1-1, with TRBD1 matching 7 bases. The CDR3 has 16 residues. Germline trimming cut 3 bases from V and 3 bases from J; bases unmatched to any gene: 10. The germline V gene encodes CDR1 KGHSH and CDR2 LQKENI. This chain's CDR3 is CASSPSKTGQDTEAFF. CDR3 nucleotide sequence: TGTGCCAGCTCACCGAGTAAGACAGGACAGGACACTGAAGCTTTCTTT.

The chain uses TRBV5-6 and TRBJ2-7; D is unresolved. The V gene's germline CDR1 is SGHDT and CDR2 YYEEEE. The germline V and J ends were trimmed by 1 base and 3 bases, with 11 bases remaining between them. This CDR3 spans 14 amino acids. This CDR3 reads CASSLHSLLYEQYF. CDR3 nucleotide sequence: TGTGCCAGCAGCTTGCATAGCCTACTCTACGAGCAGTACTTC.

CDR3 sequence (DNA): TGTGCCAGCAGCTCAACCACCGGGAAGATTGAGCAGTTCTTC. It codes for CASSSTTGKIEQFF. This chain connects TRBV5-4 to TRBJ2-1, with D tentatively TRBD2 (5 bases). This CDR3 has 14 residues. Germline lookup yields CDR1 SGHNT and CDR2 YYREEE (reference sequence). V was trimmed by 3 bases and J by 9 bases, leaving 16 bases between them.

The V gene is TRBV7-3, the J gene TRBJ2-2; 11 bases map to TRBD1. This CDR3 is built from 17 residues. CDR1 is SGHTA, CDR2 FQGTGA, per germline. The junction had 5 bases not matched to a gene; V was cut back by 4 bases and J by 1 base. This CDR3 reads CASSSGTGGRNTGELFF. In DNA form, the CDR3 reads TGTGCCAGCAGCTCAGGGACAGGGGGAAGGAACACCGGGGAGCTGTTTTTT.

The rearrangement links TRBV2 to TRBJ2-7; TRBD1 agrees at 7 bases. V lost 4 bases and J lost 3; bases outside the gene matches: 9. The CDR3 extends over 15 amino acids. Germline values: CDR1 SNHLY, CDR2 FYNNEI. The CDR3 bases are TGTGCCAGCAGTGTATCGGGACAGAAAGTCTACGAGCAGTACTTC. The encoded protein is CASSVSGQKVYEQYF.

The rearrangement uses TRBV9 and TRBJ2-4; 9 nucleotides line up with TRBD1. There are 20 residues in the CDR3. Looked up from germline, CDR1 is SGDLS and CDR2 is YYNGEE. V shed 3 bases, J shed 0 bases, and the junction held 16 bases outside the gene matches. The CDR3 loop reads CASSALQGAGSRLAKNIQYF. The CDR3 DNA sequence: TGTGCCAGCAGCGCGTTACAGGGGGCAGGATCTCGTCTAGCCAAAAACATTCAGTACTTC.

The chain has TRBV7-3 and TRBJ1-6; D call uncertain. Germline V CDR1 and CDR2: SGHTA, FQGTGA. CDR3 length equals 13 residues. The germline V and J ends were trimmed by 1 base and 8 bases, with 6 bases remaining between them. The chain's CDR3 is CASSLRAYSPLHF. The CDR3 region has the DNA TGTGCCAGCAGCTTAAGGGCCTATTCACCCCTCCACTTT.

V is TRBV7-8 and J is TRBJ2-3; D is ambiguous. The CDR3 runs 12 residues. The germline CDR1 and CDR2 sequences are SGHVS and FQNEAQ. Between the trimmed V and J ends, which lost 5 bases and 1 base, there was a span of 4 bases. CDR3 protein: CASSPCTDTQYF. The DNA for the CDR3 is TGTGCCAGCAGCCCCTGCACAGATACGCAGTATTTT.

The chain is built from TRBV7-3 and TRBJ1-1; 8 bases align to TRBD1. J was trimmed by 6 bases and V by 8 bases; bases with no gene match: 11. This CDR3 region has 14 residues. The germline V gene encodes CDR1 SGHTA and CDR2 FQGTGA. This CDR3 reads CASCPGGGVPEAFF. The CDR3 DNA reads TGTGCCAGCTGCCCAGGGGGCGGGGTTCCTGAAGCTTTCTTT.

J is TRBJ1-1 and V is TRBV18; D ambiguous. CDR3 length: 14 residues. The germline CDR1 and CDR2 sequences are KGHSH and LQKENI. V was trimmed by 1 base and J by 3 bases, leaving 9 bases between them. CDR3 in amino acids: CASSPLGLDTEAFF. The CDR3 DNA is TGTGCCAGCTCACCACTTGGCCTAGACACTGAAGCTTTCTTT.